This T cell receptor (beta chain) was recorded in a study of post-analysis software for immune sequencing data. Background on the study: Courses of disease covered relapsing-remitting, secondary progressive and progressive-relapsing multiple sclerosis.

Details on this clonotype: Its antigen is as yet unknown.

The CDR3 is 15 residues long. Per germline, CDR1 MNHEY and CDR2 SVGEGT. The V end lost 9 bases, the J end lost 3 bases, and 19 bases lay between the germline ends. Carried by the TCR beta cDNA libraries were unique molecular identifiers. Once about 0.95 to 10 million T cells were used, a few hundred thousand cDNA molecules resulted. Via MiXCR, TCRdb re-called the PCR reads, giving one row per CDR3 protein. The sample includes about 260,000 distinct CDR3 sequences, 30% to 45% of them seen just once. Study results and limitations: Significantly lower normalized Chao1 diversity was found in patients with multiple sclerosis relative to controls. Samples from one preparation batch, clustered by F measure, grouped strongly together. A few TRBV segments were significantly more frequent in patients than in controls. TRBV5-6, TRBV5-1 and TRBV20-1 were among these segments.

The specimen was blood. The clonotype comes from a girl aged 5-17 years with multiple sclerosis. The gene calls are TRBV6-2 or TRBV6-3 and TRBJ2-3; D perhaps matches TRBD2 (5 bases). The CDR3, as DNA: TGTGCCAGTAGGCCACCGGGATCTCGTACAGATACGCAGTATTTT. Residues: CASRPPGSRTDTQYF.